This TCR beta chain derives from a study of shared clonotypes between healthy human individuals (dated by TCRdb to 2018 to 2021). About the investigation overall: Three men and two women, aged 18 to 49 years, made up the cohort. Leukapheresis yielded between about 0.94 and 9.5 billion PBMCs per donor. To estimate repertoire size and how much clonotype sharing occurs between individuals, the study deeply sequenced the blood TCR repertoires of several healthy adults. To increase sequencing depth and limit assay-specific biases, TCR repertoire library preparation and sequencing were carried out by different laboratories using diverse techniques. Per donor, three plates each were used for CD4 naive and CD4 memory, two for CD8 naive, and one for CD8 memory.

Donors were healthy HIV-negative adults with no recently reported acute infections or vaccinations. Every donor was a Caucasian adult residing in Nashville, Tennessee, USA. Magnetic negative selection was used to enrich CD4+ T cells, after which naive cells were positively selected on CD45RA and the negative fraction became the memory subset. Blood was obtained by leukapheresis, after which PBMCs were separated by Ficoll-Histopaque density gradient centrifugation and cryopreserved in liquid nitrogen vapor phase. Analytical flow cytometry was used to check the purity and quantity of each magnetically sorted T cell population. Each sorted fraction had its genomic DNA isolated and then quantified by UV absorbance on a Nanodrop 2000c. With regard to this clone: Its target antigen remains unknown. It has no much larger one-base neighbor in the sample; base qualities were not kept.

Using the deep immunoSEQ assay, TCR CDR3 regions were amplified from genomic DNA by multiplex PCR. For each cell subset, the extracted genomic DNA was distributed evenly across all wells of several immunoSEQ 96-well plates, and each plate served as one replicate. Each replicate PCR for sorted subsets received about 0.2 ug genomic DNA, equal to about 29,000 T cell genomes. Purified libraries were quantified with a Qubit 3.0 fluorometer, sized on a Bioanalyzer 2100, and re-quantified with the KAPA Library Quantification kit. A separate single-read 150-cycle Illumina NextSeq 550 flow cell was used to sequence each immunoSEQ 96-well plate. In the original analysis: The immunoSEQ output contained only junctional sequences without quality scores, so filtering could not match that applied to full-length reads. To assign V/J genes and CDR3, sequences were annotated using PyIR, a Python wrapper for IgBLAST v1.9, with IMGT germline references. Reads with weak V/J assignments (E-value above 1e-6), missing CDR3, stop codons, out-of-frame junctions, or ambiguous translated residues were removed. A V3J clonotype was defined by an identical inferred V gene, J gene, and CDR3 amino acid sequence. Percentage overlap between repertoires was calculated by dividing the number of shared unique clonotypes by the size of the smaller repertoire. Repertoire richness was assessed with RTK rarefaction, the Chao1 estimator, and Recon v2.1 estimates of unobserved clonotypes. OLGA was used to compute generation probabilities for all TCRbeta clonotypes that the gDNA method yielded from a handful of donors. Drawn from immuneACCESS, this table holds only the in-frame rearrangements with V and J called that TCRdb kept. Clones are partly lost; checked studies trace under half to an unresolved V gene and leave the rest unexplained. V and J calls and clone size are those listed in that table; D and trimming were worked out from the DNA. The sample table contains over 950,000 clones; only one count was recorded for approximately 77% of them. About 0.89% of the sample rests with the top ten.

The germline V gene provides CDR1 SGHAT and CDR2 FQNNGV. Germline trimming amounts to 1 base on V and 0 bases on J, with 5 as the count of junction bases outside the gene matches. Including the terminal cysteine and phenylalanine, the CDR3 comprises 17 residues. The CDR3 DNA has 51 bases and is translated from base 1. The paper as a whole reports these results and caveats: Pairwise subsampling led to the expectation that sequencing depth would affect the degree of clonotype sharing among donors. Because the study included a small number of donors, the genetic and exposure-history diversity represented was limited. Rarefaction of sorted-subset datasets indicated incomplete sequencing despite the large sequencing depth. Compared with non-shared clonotypes, clonotypes shared by all four sorted-subset donors had higher generation probabilities. When several donors were compared, the shared fraction of clonotypes was around 5.1% for naive CD4, around 3.5% for naive CD8, 2.3% for memory CD4, and less than 0.45% for memory CD8. Sampling was restricted to blood, and TCR repertoires in tissues likely differ from the TCR repertoires found in blood. Naive subsets generally had larger estimated clonotype richness than memory subsets.

This TCR was sampled from a young man in good health. Some clones in this sample may be carry-over from other donors' samples. Rearrangement joined TRBV11-2 to TRBJ2-3, and TRBD1 aligns with 9 junction nucleotides. Sequencing used memory CD4+ T cells from PBMCs. This specimen's cell subset or site label, interpreted: CD45RA-negative fraction. For the CDR3, the sequence is CASSLAYGTGSTDTQYF. The bases read TGTGCCAGCAGCTTAGCTTACGGGACAGGGAGCACAGATACGCAGTATTTT.